Each of the 10 T cell receptor beta chains below was sequenced from the same sample in a study of T cell responses to AZD1222 COVID-19 vaccine. Clones were read by immunoSEQ multiplex PCR, and TCRdb kept only the in-frame ones, dropping some. This sample has fewer than 150,000 clones, with around 90% found just once. Specimen: peripheral blood, collected 28 days after the second AZD1222 dose. The receptors were gathered from an adult who received the AZD1222 COVID-19 vaccine.

This clone was counted a few times. The chain couples TRBV3-1 (or the pseudogene TRBV3-2) to TRBJ1-6; D uncertain. The CDR3 covers 12 residues. Germline CDR1 and CDR2: LGHDT and YNNKEL (reference sequence). The germline V and J ends were trimmed by 6 bases and 8 bases, with 8 bases remaining between them. The CDR3 region is CASRQMDSPLHF. CDR3 in DNA: TGTGCCAGCAGACAAATGGATTCACCCCTCCACTTT.

The V gene is TRBV7-9, the J gene TRBJ2-2; D unresolved. The CDR3 contains 12 residues. Between the trimmed V and J ends, which lost 6 bases and 0 bases, there was a span of 2 bases. Germline-derived CDR1 and CDR2 are SEHNR and FQNEAQ (reference sequence). In DNA, the CDR3 is TGTGCCAGCAGGCCGAACACCGGGGAGCTGTTTTTT. Protein sequence: CASRPNTGELFF. The whole variable domain, filled in from reference TRBV7-9 and TRBJ2-2, reads DTGVSQNPRHKITKRGQNVTFRCDPISEHNRLYWYRQTLGQGPEFLTYFQNEAQLEKSRLLSDRFSAERPKGSFSTLEIQRTEQGDSAMYLCASRPNTGELFFGEGSRLTVL.

The chain carries TRBV27 and TRBJ2-1; 10 bases are shared with TRBD2. Germline CDR1 is MNHEY and CDR2 is SMNVEV (reference sequence). This CDR3 is built from 15 residues. Germline trimming cut 6 bases from V and 4 bases from J; bases unmatched to any gene: 6. CDR3 amino acids: CASRPGLARYNEQFF. Here the CDR3 DNA reads TGTGCCAGCAGACCGGGACTAGCGAGGTACAATGAGCAGTTCTTC.

The chain carries TRBV7-2 and TRBJ2-7, with no clear D. Per the germline V gene, CDR1 is SGHTA and CDR2 is FQGNSA. V dropped 4 bases and J dropped 5 bases, with 12 bases sitting between them. There are 13 residues in the CDR3. In DNA, the CDR3 is TGTGCCAGCAGCTCCCTGGGTTCCCACGAGCAGTACTTC. It codes for CASSSLGSHEQYF.

This chain joins TRBV12-3 or TRBV12-4 and TRBJ1-1; D gene uncertain. The CDR3 is 13 amino acids. Trimming removed 5 bases from V and 3 bases from J, with 10 bases in between. CDR3 protein: CASSTRRDTEAFF. The CDR3 DNA follows: TGTGCCAGCAGTACCCGACGGGACACTGAAGCTTTCTTT.

The V gene is TRBV24-1, the J gene TRBJ2-2; 8 positions agree with TRBD1. The V gene's germline CDR1 is KGHDR and CDR2 SFDVKD. The length of the CDR3 is 19 residues. V lost 4 bases and J lost 7; bases outside the gene matches: 19. CDR3 in DNA: TGTGCCACCAGTGACCCTGAGAGGCAGGGGGCGTTAAGTATCGGGGAGCTGTTTTTT. Amino acids: CATSDPERQGALSIGELFF.

The V call is TRBV4-2, the J call TRBJ2-1, with TRBD2 matching over 7 bases. CDR3 length: 14 residues. With 2 bases clipped from V and 9 bases from J, the junction kept 7 bases outside the gene matches. CDR1 is LGHNA, CDR2 YNFKEQ, per germline. CDR3: CASSQSSRETEQFF. The CDR3 region has the DNA TGTGCCAGCAGCCAAAGCTCGCGGGAGACTGAGCAGTTCTTC.

The V gene is TRBV7-6, the J gene TRBJ1-2; perhaps TRBD1 as D (6 bases). Trimming pared 2 bases from V and 4 bases from J, leaving 14 bases between. Germline-derived CDR1 and CDR2 are SGHVS and FNYEAQ. CDR3 length equals 15 residues. The CDR3 here is CASSLRGGEAYGYTF. CDR3 sequence (DNA): TGTGCCAGCAGCTTACGGGGGGGCGAGGCCTATGGCTACACCTTC.

The CDR3 reads CASSPQGQDNEQFF. The CDR3 DNA reads TGCGCCAGCAGCCCTCAAGGACAAGACAATGAGCAGTTCTTC. V gene TRBV5-1 combines with J gene TRBJ2-1; the D gene is possibly TRBD1 (5 bases). Trimming cost V 4 bases and J 5 bases, with 13 bases left between them. CDR1 is SGHRS and CDR2 is YFSETQ in the germline V gene. CDR3 length: 14 amino acids.

The chain combines TRBV6-1 with TRBJ1-5, with D tentatively TRBD1 (5 bases). CDR3 length equals 17 residues. With 2 bases removed from V and 5 bases from J, the gap between germline ends came to 19 bases. The V gene's germline CDR1 is MNHNS and CDR2 SASEGT. This CDR3 is CASSEYPAGLRDQPQHF. CDR3 in DNA: TGTGCCAGCAGTGAATACCCGGCAGGGCTCCGGGATCAGCCCCAGCATTTT.